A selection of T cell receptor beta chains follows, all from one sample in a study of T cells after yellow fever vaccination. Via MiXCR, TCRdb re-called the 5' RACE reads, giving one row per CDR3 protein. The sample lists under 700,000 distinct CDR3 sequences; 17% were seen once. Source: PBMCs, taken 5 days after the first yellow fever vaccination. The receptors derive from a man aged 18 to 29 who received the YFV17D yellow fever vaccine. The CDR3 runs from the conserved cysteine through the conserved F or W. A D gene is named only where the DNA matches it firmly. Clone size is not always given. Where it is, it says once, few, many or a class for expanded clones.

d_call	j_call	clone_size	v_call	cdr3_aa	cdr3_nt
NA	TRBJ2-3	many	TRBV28	CASSFSHPRGTDTQYF	TGTGCCAGCAGTTTCTCACACCCTCGGGGCACAGATACGCAGTATTTT
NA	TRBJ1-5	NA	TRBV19	CASNEGRGSNQPQHF	TGTGCCAGTAACGAAGGCCGCGGTAGCAATCAGCCCCAGCATTTT
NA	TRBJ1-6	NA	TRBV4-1	CASSQEESKRTPLHF	TGCGCCAGCAGCCAAGAGGAGTCGAAGCGTACACCCCTCCACTTT
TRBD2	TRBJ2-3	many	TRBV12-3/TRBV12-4	CASSLGGGGDTQYF	TGTGCCAGCAGTTTAGGCGGGGGAGGAGATACGCAGTATTTT
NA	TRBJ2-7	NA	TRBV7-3	CASSLTAGYSYEQYF	TGTGCCAGCAGCTTAACCGCGGGGTACTCCTACGAGCAGTACTTC
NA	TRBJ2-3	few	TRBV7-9	CASSSDPGDTQYF	TGTGCCAGCAGCTCGGACCCGGGAGATACGCAGTATTTT
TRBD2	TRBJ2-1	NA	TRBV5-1	CASSLVYRAGRGEQFF	TGCGCCAGCAGCTTGGTATATCGAGCGGGGAGAGGGGAGCAGTTCTTC
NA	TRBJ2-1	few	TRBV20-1	CSAIGGRGVFNEQFF	TGCAGTGCTATTGGCGGCAGGGGGGTTTTCAATGAGCAGTTCTTC
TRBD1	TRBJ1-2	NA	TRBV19	CASSSRQGDYGYTF	TGTGCCAGTAGCTCCCGACAGGGGGACTATGGCTACACCTTC
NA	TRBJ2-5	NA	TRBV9	CASSPGGGQQETQYF	TGTGCCAGCAGCCCAGGGGGGGGACAGCAAGAGACCCAGTACTTC
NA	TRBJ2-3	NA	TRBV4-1	CASSTREGVEGPDTQYF	TGCGCCAGCAGCACCCGAGAAGGGGTGGAGGGGCCAGATACGCAGTATTTT
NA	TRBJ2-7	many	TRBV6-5	CASSYSRAYEQYF	TGTGCCAGCAGTTACTCGCGGGCCTACGAGCAGTACTTC
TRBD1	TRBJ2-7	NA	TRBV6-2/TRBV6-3	CASSYSGTASSYEQYF	TGTGCCAGCAGTTACTCCGGGACAGCCAGCTCCTACGAGCAGTACTTC